This T cell receptor (beta chain) was captured in a study of T cell clones after liver transplantation. At the level of the study: Three of the eight recipients were HCV-positive; the rest had non-autoimmune, non-viral transplant indications.

Repertoires were generated with immunoSEQ multiplex PCR, while TCRdb's copy carries only in-frame clones and drops some. The data contain 50,000 to 60,000 clones, about 71% of them singletons. This clonotype originated in a human patient who received a liver transplant. Part of the T cell pool may stem from the graft donor. Source: CD4+ T cells from blood, taken at the approximately 15-month timepoint.

DNA of the CDR3: TGTGCCAGCAGCCCTCCCGGGCCGTTGAACACTGAAGCTTTCTTT. As protein: CASSPPGPLNTEAFF. This chain joins TRBV28 and TRBJ1-1; D is ambiguous. The CDR3 sequence is 15 residues long. The germline V gene has CDR1 MDHEN and CDR2 SYDVKM. The V and J ends lost 6 bases and 0 bases respectively, with 14 bases between them.